The clone carrying this TCR beta chain was counted at least ten times. MiXCR, run by TCRdb on the PCR reads, gives a single entry per CDR3 protein. The top ten clones hold approximately 6.4% of a sample with tens of thousands of distinct CDR3 sequences, 18% of them seen once. Sorting selected naive CD8 T cells with a CD8+CD4-CCR7+CD45RA+ phenotype. The data derive from a study of molecular identifiers for immune sequencing clone quantification. CDR3 size: 15 residues. The germline V gene has CDR1 SGHKS and CDR2 YYEKEE (reference sequence). Trimming left V 0 bases short and J 3 bases short, with 13 bases between.

Specimen: naive CD8+ T cells from blood, with Jurkat cell RNA spiked in. As for subset: FACS-sorted CD8+CD4-CCR7+CD45RA+ naive T cells. The sequence was obtained from a human donor in good health. Some libraries in this study had Jurkat cell RNA spiked in. This chain connects TRBV5-5 to TRBJ2-7; D ambiguous. In DNA, the CDR3 is TGTGCCAGCAGCTTGGTCGCTGGTTCCGGCTACGAGCAGTACTTC. The encoded protein is CASSLVAGSGYEQYF.